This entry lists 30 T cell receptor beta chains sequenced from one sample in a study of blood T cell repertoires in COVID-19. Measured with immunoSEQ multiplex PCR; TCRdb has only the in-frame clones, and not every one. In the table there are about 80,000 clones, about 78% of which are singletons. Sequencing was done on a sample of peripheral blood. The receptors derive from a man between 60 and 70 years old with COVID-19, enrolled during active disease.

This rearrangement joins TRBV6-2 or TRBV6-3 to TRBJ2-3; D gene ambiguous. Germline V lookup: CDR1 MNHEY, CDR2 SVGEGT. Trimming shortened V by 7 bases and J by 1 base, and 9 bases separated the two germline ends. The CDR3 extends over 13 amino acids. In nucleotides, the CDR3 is TGTGCCAGCACCCCAGCCGGCACAGATACGCAGTATTTT. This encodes CASTPAGTDTQYF.

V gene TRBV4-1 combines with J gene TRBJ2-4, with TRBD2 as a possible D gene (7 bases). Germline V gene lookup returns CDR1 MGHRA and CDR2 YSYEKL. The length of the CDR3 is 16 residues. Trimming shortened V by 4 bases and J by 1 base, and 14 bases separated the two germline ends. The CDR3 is CASSRNGGRAKNIQYF. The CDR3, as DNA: TGCGCCAGCAGCCGGAACGGGGGGCGGGCCAAAAACATTCAGTACTTC.

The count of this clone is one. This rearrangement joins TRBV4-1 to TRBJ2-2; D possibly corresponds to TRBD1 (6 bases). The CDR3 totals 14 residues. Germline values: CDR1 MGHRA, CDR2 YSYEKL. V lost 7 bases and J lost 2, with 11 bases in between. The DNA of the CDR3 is TGCGCCAGCAAGAGGACAGATAACACCGGGGAGCTGTTTTTT. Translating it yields CASKRTDNTGELFF.

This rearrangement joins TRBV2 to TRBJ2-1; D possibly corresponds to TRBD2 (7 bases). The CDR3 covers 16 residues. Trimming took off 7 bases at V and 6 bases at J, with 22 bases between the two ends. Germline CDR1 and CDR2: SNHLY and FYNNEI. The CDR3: CASTQGGGKKGNEQFF. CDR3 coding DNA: TGTGCCAGCACCCAAGGGGGGGGGAAAAAAGGCAATGAGCAGTTCTTC.

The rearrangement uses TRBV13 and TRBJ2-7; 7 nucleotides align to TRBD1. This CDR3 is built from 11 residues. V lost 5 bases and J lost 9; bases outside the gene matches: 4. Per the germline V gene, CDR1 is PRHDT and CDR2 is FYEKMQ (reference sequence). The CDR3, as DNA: TGTGCCAGCAGCCCCGGGACAGTGCAGTACTTC. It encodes CASSPGTVQYF.

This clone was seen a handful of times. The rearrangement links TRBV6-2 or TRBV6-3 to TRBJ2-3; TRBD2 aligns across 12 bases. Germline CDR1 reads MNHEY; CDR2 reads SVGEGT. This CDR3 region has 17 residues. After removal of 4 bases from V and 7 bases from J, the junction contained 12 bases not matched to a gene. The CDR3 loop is CASSLNVLAGGSNTQYF. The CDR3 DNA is TGTGCCAGCAGTTTGAACGTACTAGCGGGGGGTTCAAATACGCAGTATTTT.

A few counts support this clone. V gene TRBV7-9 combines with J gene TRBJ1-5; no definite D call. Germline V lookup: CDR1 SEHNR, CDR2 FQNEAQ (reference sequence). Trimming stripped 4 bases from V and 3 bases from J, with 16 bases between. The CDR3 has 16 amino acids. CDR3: CASSSDKWESNQPQHF. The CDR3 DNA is TGTGCCAGCAGCTCTGACAAGTGGGAGTCCAATCAGCCCCAGCATTTT.

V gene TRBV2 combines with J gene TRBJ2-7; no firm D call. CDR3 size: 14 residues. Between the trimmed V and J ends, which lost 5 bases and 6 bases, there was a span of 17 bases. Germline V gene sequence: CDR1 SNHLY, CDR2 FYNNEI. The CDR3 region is CASSRSSRSGEQYF. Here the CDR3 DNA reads TGTGCCAGCAGTCGCAGTAGTCGTTCGGGCGAGCAGTACTTC.

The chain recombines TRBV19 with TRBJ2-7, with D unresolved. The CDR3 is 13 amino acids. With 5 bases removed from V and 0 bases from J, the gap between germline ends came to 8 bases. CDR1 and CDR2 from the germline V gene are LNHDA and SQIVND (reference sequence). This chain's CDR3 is CASSLESSYEQYF. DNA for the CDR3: TGTGCCAGTAGTTTGGAGAGCTCCTACGAGCAGTACTTC.

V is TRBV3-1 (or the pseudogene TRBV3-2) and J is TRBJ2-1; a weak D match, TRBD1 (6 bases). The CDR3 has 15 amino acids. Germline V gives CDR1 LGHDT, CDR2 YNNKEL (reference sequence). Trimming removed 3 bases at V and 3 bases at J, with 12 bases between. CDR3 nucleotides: TGTGCCAGCAGCCACCTGGGGGCTTACTACAATGAGCAGTTCTTC. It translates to CASSHLGAYYNEQFF.

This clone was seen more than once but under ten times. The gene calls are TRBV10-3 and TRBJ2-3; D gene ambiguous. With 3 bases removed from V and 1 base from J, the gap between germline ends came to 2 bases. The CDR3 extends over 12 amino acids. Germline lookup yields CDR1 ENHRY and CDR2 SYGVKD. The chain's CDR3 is CAISDGTDTQYF. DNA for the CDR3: TGTGCCATCAGTGACGGCACAGATACGCAGTATTTT.

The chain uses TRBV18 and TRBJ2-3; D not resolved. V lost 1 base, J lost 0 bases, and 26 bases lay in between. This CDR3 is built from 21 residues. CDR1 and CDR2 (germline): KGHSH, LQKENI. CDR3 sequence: CASSPLDVGGVGPASTDTQYF. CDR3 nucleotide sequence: TGTGCCAGCTCACCACTTGATGTCGGCGGAGTCGGTCCCGCTAGCACAGATACGCAGTATTTT.

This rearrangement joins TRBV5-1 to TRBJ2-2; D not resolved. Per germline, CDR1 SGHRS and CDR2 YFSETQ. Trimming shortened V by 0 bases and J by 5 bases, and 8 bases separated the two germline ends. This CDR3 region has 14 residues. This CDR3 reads CASSLGGVTGELFF. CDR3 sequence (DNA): TGCGCCAGCAGCTTGGGTGGAGTTACCGGGGAGCTGTTTTTT.

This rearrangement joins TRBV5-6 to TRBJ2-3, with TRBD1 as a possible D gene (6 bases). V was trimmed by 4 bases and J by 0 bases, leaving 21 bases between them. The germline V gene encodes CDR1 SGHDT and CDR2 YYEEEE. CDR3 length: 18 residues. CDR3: CASSLTGFLWISTDTQYF. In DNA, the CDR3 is TGTGCCAGCAGCCTCACAGGGTTCCTTTGGATAAGCACAGATACGCAGTATTTT.

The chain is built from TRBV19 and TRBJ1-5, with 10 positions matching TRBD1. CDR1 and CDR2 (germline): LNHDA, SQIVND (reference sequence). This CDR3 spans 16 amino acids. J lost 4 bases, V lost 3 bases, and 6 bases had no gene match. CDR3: CASSILRQGANQPQHF. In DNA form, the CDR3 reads TGTGCCAGTAGTATCCTCAGACAGGGGGCGAATCAGCCCCAGCATTTT. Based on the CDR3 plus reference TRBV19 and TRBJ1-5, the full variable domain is DGGITQSPKYLFRKEGQNVTLSCEQNLNHDAMYWYRQDPGQGLRLIYYSQIVNDFQKGDIAEGYSVSREKKESFPLTVTSAQKNPTAFYLCASSILRQGANQPQHFGDGTRLSIL.

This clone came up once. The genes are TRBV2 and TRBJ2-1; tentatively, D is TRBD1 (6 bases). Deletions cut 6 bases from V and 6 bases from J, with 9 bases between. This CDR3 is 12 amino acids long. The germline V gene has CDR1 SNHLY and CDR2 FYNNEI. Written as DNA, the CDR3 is TGTGCCAGCAGAGAACAGGGCAATGAGCAGTTCTTC. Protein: CASREQGNEQFF.

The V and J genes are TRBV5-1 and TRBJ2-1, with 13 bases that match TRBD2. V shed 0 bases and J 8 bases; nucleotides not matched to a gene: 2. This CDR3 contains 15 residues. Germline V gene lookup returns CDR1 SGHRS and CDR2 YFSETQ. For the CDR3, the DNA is TGCGCCAGCAGCTTGGGACTAGCGGGGGGAGATGAGCAGTTCTTC. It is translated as CASSLGLAGGDEQFF.

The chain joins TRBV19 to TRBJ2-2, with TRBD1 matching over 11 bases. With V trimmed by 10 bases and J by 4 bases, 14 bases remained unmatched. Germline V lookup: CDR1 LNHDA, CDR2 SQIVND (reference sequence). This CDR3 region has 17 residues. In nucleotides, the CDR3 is TGTGCCACCCAAGATGGGGACAGGGGGTATAGCACCGGGGAGCTGTTTTTT. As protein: CATQDGDRGYSTGELFF.

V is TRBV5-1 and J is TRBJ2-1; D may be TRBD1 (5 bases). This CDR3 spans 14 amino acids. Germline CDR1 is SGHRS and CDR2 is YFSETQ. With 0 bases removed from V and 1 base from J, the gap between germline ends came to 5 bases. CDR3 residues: CASSLGQSYNEQFF. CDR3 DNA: TGCGCCAGCAGCTTGGGACAGTCCTACAATGAGCAGTTCTTC. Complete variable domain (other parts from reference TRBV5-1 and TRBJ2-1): KAGVTQTPRYLIKTRGQQVTLSCSPISGHRSVSWYQQTPGQGLQFLFEYFSETQRNKGNFPGRFSGRQFSNSRSEMNVSTLELGDSALYLCASSLGQSYNEQFFGPGTRLTVL.

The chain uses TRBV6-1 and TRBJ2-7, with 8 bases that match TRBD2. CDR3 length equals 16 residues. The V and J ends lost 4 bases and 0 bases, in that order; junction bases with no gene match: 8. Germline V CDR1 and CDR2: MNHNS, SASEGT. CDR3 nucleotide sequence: TGTGCCAGCAGTGGAGCGCTCGGGGGGGGCTCCTACGAGCAGTACTTC. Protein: CASSGALGGGSYEQYF.

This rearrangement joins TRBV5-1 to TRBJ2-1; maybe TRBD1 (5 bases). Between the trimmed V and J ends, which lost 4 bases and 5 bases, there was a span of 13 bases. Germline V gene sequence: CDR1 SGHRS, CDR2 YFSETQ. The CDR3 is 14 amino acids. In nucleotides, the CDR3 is TGCGCCAGCAGCCGACCAGGGTACGACAATGAGCAGTTCTTC. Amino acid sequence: CASSRPGYDNEQFF.

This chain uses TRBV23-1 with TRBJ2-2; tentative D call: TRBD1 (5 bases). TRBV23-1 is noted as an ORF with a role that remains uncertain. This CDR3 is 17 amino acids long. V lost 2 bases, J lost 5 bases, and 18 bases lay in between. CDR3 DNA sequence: TGCGCCAGCAGTCAAATTCTTAACAGGTATTCAACCGGGGAGCTGTTTTTT. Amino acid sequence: CASSQILNRYSTGELFF.

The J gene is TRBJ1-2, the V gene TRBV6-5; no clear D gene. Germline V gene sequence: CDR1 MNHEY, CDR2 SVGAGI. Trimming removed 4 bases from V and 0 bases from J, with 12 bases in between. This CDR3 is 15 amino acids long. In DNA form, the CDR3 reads TGTGCCAGCAGTTTGGGCTTCAACCCTAACTATGGCTACACCTTC. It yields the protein CASSLGFNPNYGYTF.

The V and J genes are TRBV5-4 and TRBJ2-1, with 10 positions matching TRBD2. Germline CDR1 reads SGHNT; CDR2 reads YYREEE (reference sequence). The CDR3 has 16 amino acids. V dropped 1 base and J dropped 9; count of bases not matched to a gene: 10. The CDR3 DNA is TGTGCCAGCAGCTTGTCTTTAGCGGGGGGCCGGGGTGAGCAGTTCTTC. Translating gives CASSLSLAGGRGEQFF. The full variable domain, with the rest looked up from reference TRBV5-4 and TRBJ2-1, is ETGVTQSPTHLIKTRGQQVTLRCSSQSGHNTVSWYQQALGQGPQFIFQYYREEENGRGNFPPRFSGLQFPNYSSELNVNALELDDSALYLCASSLSLAGGRGEQFFGPGTRLTVL.

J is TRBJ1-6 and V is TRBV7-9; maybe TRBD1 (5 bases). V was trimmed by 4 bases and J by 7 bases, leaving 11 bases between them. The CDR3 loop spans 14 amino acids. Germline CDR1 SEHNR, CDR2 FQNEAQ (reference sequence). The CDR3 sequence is CASSYQGRNSPLHF. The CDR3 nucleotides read TGTGCCAGCAGCTATCAGGGTCGGAATTCACCCCTCCACTTT.

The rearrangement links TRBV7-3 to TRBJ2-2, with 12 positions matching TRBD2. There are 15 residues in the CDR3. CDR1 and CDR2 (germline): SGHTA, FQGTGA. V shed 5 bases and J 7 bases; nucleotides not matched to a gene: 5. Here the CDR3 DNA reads TGTGCCAGCAGCCCCCGGACTAGCGGGGACGGGGAGCTGTTTTTT. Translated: CASSPRTSGDGELFF.

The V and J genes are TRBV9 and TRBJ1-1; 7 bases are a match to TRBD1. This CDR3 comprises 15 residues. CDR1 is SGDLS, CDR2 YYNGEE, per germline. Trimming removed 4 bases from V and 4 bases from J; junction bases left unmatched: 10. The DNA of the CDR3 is TGTGCCAGCAGCCCGAGCCTTAAGGGGGCCACTGAAGCTTTCTTT. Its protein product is CASSPSLKGATEAFF.

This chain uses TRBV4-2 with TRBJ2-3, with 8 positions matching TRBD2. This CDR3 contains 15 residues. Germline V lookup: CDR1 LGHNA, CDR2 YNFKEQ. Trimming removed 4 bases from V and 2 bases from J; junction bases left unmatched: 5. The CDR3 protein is CASSRGGGTTDTQYF. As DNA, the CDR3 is TGTGCCAGCAGCCGGGGCGGGGGGACCACAGATACGCAGTATTTT.

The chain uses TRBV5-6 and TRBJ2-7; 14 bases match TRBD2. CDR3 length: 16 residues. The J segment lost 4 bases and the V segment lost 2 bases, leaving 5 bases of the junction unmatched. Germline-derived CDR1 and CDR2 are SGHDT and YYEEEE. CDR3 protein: CASSLGTSGSLYEQYF. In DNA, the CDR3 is TGTGCCAGCAGCTTAGGGACTAGCGGGAGTCTGTACGAGCAGTACTTC.

The CDR3 coding sequence is TGTGCCAGCAGTTCCCACCGGGACAACTTCAATCAGCCCCAGCATTTT. Translated, it gives CASSSHRDNFNQPQHF. The chain links TRBV6-2 or TRBV6-3 to TRBJ1-5; TRBD1 is a possible D gene (6 bases). Germline CDR1 is MNHEY and CDR2 is SVGEGT. This CDR3 contains 16 residues. V lost 4 bases to trimming and J lost 3 bases, with 16 bases between them.